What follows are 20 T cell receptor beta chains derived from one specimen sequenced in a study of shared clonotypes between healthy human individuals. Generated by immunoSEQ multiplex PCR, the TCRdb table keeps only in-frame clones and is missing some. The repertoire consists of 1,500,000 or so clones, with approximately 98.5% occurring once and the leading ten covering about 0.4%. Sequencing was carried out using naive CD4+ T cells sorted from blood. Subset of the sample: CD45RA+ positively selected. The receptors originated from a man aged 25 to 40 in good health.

The CDR3: CASSLVSLSTDTQYF. The CDR3 coding sequence is TGCGCCAGCAGCTTGGTCAGCCTCAGCACAGATACGCAGTATTTT. V and J are TRBV5-1 and TRBJ2-3, with D uncertain. Germline V gene data show CDR1 as SGHRS and CDR2 as YFSETQ. The CDR3 runs 15 residues. V gave up 0 bases and J gave up 0 bases, with 8 bases separating them.

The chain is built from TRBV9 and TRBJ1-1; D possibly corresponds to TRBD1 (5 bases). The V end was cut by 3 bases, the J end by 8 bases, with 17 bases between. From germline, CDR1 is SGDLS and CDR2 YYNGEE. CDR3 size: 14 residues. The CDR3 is CASSDRRLGGEAFF. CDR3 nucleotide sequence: TGTGCCAGCAGCGACCGCCGGTTGGGGGGAGAAGCTTTCTTT.

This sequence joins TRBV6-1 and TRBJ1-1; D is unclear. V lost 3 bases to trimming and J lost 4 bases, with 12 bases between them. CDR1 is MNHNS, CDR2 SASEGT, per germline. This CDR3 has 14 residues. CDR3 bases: TGTGCCAGCAGTGAGCCAGGTGAGACCACTGAAGCTTTCTTT. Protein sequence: CASSEPGETTEAFF.

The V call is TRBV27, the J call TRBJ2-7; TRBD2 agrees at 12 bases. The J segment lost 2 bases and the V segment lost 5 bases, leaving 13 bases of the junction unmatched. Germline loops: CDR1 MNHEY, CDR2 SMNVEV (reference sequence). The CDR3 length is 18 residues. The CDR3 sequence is CASSPRLAGEGPPYEQYF. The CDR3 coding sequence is TGTGCCAGCAGTCCTAGACTAGCGGGAGAAGGACCACCCTACGAGCAGTACTTC.

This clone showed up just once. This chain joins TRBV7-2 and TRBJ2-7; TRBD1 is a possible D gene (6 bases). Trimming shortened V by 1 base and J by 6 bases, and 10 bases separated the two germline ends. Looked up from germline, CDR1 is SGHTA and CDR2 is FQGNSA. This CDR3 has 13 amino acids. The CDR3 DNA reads TGTGCCAGCAGCTTAGTAACAGGGAGCGAGCAGTACTTC. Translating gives CASSLVTGSEQYF.

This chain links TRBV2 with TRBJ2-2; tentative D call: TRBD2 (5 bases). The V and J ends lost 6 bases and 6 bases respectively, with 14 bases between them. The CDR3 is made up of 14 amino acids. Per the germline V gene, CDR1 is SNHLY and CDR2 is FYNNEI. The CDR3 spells CASRTTGAAGELFF. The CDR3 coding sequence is TGTGCCAGCAGGACTACTGGCGCGGCCGGGGAGCTGTTTTTT.

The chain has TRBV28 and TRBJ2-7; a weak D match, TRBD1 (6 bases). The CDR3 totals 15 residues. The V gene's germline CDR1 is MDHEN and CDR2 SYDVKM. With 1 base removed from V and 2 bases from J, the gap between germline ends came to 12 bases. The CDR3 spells CASSLFGTHPYEQYF. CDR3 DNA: TGTGCCAGCAGTTTATTTGGGACACATCCCTACGAGCAGTACTTC.

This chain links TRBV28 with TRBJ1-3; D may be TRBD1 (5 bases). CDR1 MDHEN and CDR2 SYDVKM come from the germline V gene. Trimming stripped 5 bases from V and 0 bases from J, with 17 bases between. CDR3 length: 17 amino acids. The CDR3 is CASSKGRIHFSGNTIYF. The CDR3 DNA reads TGTGCCAGCAGTAAGGGACGGATCCACTTCTCTGGAAACACCATATATTTT.

CDR3 coding DNA: TGTGCCAGCAGCTTCGGGGGTTTAACTAGAGGGCAGTTCTTC. This codes for CASSFGGLTRGQFF. V and J are TRBV7-2 and TRBJ2-1, with D maybe TRBD2 (6 bases). The germline gives CDR1 SGHTA, CDR2 FQGNSA. CDR3 length: 14 amino acids. The V gene lost 3 bases and the J gene lost 12 bases, with 18 bases spanning the gap.

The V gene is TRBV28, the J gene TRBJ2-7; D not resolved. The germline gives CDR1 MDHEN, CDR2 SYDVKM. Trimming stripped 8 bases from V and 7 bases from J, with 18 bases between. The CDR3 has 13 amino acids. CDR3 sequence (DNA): TGTGCCAGCCGGCAGGCCACTCGTCGTGAGCAGTACTTC. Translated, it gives CASRQATRREQYF.

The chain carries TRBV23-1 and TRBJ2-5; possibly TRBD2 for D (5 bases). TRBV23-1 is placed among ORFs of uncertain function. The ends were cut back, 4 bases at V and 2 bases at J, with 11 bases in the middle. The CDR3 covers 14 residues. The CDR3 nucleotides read TGCGCCAGCAGTCGTCGGGAACCTCAAGAGACCCAGTACTTC. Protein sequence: CASSRREPQETQYF.

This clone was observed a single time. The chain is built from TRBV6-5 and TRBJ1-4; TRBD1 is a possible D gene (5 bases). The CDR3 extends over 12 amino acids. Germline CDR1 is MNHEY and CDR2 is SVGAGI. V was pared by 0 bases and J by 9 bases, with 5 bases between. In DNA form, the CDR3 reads TGTGCCAGCAGTTACTCGGGACAAAAACTGTTTTTT. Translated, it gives CASSYSGQKLFF.

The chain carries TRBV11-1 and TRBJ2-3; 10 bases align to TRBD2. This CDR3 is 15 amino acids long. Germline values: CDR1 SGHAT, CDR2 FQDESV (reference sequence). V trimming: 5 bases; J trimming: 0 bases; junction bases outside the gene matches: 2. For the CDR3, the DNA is TGTGCCAGCAGCCCGACTAGCGGGAGCACAGATACGCAGTATTTT. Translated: CASSPTSGSTDTQYF.

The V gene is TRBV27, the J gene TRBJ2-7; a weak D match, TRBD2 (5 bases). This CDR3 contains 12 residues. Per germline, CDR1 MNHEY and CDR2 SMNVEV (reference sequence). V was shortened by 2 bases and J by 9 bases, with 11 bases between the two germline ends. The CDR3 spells CASSLVGSRQYF. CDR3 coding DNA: TGTGCCAGCAGTTTAGTGGGGAGCCGGCAGTACTTC.

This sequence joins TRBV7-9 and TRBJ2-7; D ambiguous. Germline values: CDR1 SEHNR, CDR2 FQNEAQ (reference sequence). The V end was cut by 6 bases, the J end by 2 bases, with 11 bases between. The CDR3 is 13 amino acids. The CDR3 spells CASRPESPYEQYF. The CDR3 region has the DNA TGTGCCAGCAGACCTGAAAGTCCCTACGAGCAGTACTTC.

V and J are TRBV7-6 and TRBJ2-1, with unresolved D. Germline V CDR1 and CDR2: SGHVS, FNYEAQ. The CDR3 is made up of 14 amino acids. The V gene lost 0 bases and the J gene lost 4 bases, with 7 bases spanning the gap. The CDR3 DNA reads TGTGCCAGCAGCTTAGCGGAGACGTACAATGAGCAGTTCTTC. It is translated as CASSLAETYNEQFF.

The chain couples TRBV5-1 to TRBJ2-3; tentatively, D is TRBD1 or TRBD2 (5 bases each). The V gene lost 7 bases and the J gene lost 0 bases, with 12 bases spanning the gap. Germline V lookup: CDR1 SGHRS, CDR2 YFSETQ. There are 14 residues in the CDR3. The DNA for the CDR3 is TGCGCCAGCGGATATGGGGGAAGCACAGATACGCAGTATTTT. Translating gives CASGYGGSTDTQYF.

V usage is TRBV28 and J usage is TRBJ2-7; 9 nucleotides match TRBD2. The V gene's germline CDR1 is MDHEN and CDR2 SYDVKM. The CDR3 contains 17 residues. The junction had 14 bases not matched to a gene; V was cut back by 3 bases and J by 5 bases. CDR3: CASSFVSGRSSGNEQYF. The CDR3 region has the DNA TGTGCCAGCAGTTTTGTTAGCGGGAGATCTTCGGGGAACGAGCAGTACTTC.

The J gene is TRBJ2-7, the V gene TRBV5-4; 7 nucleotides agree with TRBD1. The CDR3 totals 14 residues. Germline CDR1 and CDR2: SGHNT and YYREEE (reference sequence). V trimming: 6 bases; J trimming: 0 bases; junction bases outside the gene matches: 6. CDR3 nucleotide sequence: TGTGCCAGCAACCCCGACAGGGTCTCCTACGAGCAGTACTTC. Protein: CASNPDRVSYEQYF.

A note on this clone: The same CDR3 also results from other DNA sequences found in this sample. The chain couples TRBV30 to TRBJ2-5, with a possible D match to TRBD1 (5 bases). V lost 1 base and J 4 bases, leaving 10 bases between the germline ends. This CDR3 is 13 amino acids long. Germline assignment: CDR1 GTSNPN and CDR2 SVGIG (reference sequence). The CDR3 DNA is TGTGCCTGGAGTGGGCAGGGTGGAGAGACCCAGTACTTC. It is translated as CAWSGQGGETQYF.